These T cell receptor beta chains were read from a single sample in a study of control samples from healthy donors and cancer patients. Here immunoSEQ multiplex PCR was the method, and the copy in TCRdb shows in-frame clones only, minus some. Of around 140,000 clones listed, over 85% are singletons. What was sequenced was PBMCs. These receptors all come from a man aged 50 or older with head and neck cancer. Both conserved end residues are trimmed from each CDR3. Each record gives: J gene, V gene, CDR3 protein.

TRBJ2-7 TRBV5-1 ASKPQGSPTYEQY
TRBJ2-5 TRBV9 ASSGRTSGIGETQY
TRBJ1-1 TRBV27 ASSQKQGGTEAF
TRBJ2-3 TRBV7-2 ASSSITDTQY
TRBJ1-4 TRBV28 ASSLRFGRGPNEKLF
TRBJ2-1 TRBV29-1 SMRMGSGGEEQF
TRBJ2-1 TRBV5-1 ASSLALDLQGEQF
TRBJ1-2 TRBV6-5 ATPWSYGYT
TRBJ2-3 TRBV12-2 ASRLVGEESGPSYTDTQY
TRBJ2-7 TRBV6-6 ASSPGTSGHPGYEQY
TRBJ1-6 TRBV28 ASGGVGRYSPLH
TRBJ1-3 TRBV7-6 ASSPRTVTGGNTIY
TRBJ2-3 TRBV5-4 ASSLMDREDTQY
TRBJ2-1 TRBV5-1 ASSPSTGLGDEQF
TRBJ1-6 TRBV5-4 ASSLEGISPLH
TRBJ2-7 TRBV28 ASSLAYEQY